This is a list of T cell receptor beta chains from one sample in a study of blood T cell repertoires in COVID-19. Only in-frame clones appear in the TCRdb table, and some are missing; sequencing was by immunoSEQ multiplex PCR. Among roughly 100,000 clones, 76% were seen once, and the ten largest hold approximately 6.2%. The sample was peripheral blood. Receptors originate from an elderly man with COVID-19, enrolled during active disease. Each CDR3 is given with its conserved first and last residue. The D gene is left open where the match is weak. Clone size is given for some rows only: seen once, a few or many times, or a class if the clone is expanded.

cdr3_aa | cdr3_nt | j_call | v_call | d_call | clone_size
CASSLDGTYNSPLHF | TGCGCCAGCAGCTTGGATGGCACCTATAATTCACCCCTCCACTTT | TRBJ1-6 | TRBV5-1 | NA | few
CASSLSRGGDYRHNEQFF | TGTGCCAGCAGCTTAAGCAGGGGTGGGGACTACCGACACAATGAGCAGTTCTTC | TRBJ2-1 | TRBV7-3 | NA | NA
CASSQGQGEGADTQYF | TGTGCCAGCAGCCAAGGTCAGGGAGAGGGGGCAGATACGCAGTATTTT | TRBJ2-3 | TRBV4-2 | NA | NA
CATSRAHRQETQYF | TGTGCCACCAGCAGAGCTCACAGACAAGAGACCCAGTACTTC | TRBJ2-5 | TRBV15 | NA | NA
CASSLGGQSNEQYF | TGCGCCAGCAGCCTCGGGGGACAGTCGAACGAGCAGTACTTC | TRBJ2-7 | TRBV5-1 | NA | few
CASSYLRTSGRIYEQYF | TGTGCCAGCAGTTACCTCCGGACTAGCGGGAGAATCTACGAGCAGTACTTC | TRBJ2-7 | TRBV6-2/TRBV6-3 | TRBD2 | NA
CASSFGQHDYGYTF | TGTGCCAGCTCGTTTGGACAGCACGACTATGGCTACACCTTC | TRBJ1-2 | TRBV9 | NA | NA
CASSPWTSSYNEQFF | TGTGCCAGCAGCCCCTGGACTAGCTCCTACAATGAGCAGTTCTTC | TRBJ2-1 | TRBV7-2 | TRBD2 | NA
CASSQGLALYEQYF | TGCGCCAGCAGCCAAGGACTAGCCCTCTACGAGCAGTACTTC | TRBJ2-7 | TRBV4-1 | TRBD2 | once
CASSFSGTGGREQYF | TGTGCCAGCAGTTTTAGCGGGACTGGAGGGAGAGAGCAGTACTTC | TRBJ2-7 | TRBV28 | TRBD2 | NA
CASSENRQGPYEQYF | TGTGCCAGCAGTGAAAATCGACAGGGACCCTACGAGCAGTACTTC | TRBJ2-7 | TRBV2 | TRBD1 | many
CSVNRELNTEAFF | TGCAGCGTTAACAGGGAGTTAAACACTGAAGCTTTCTTT | TRBJ1-1 | TRBV29-1 | NA | NA
CASSPLNPGLAGSATDTQYF | TGTGCCAGCAGTCCACTTAACCCGGGACTAGCGGGTTCCGCCACAGATACGCAGTATTTT | TRBJ2-3 | TRBV9 | TRBD2 | NA
CASSFGLQETQYF | TGTGCCAGCAGTTTCGGACTACAAGAGACCCAGTACTTC | TRBJ2-5 | TRBV7-3 | NA | NA
CASSLLSGYDNEQYF | TGCGCCAGCAGCTTATTATCAGGCTACGATAACGAGCAGTACTTC | TRBJ2-7 | TRBV5-1 | NA | NA
CATSTESPLAGGYEQYF | TGTGCCACCAGCACCGAGAGTCCCCTAGCGGGAGGCTACGAGCAGTACTTC | TRBJ2-7 | TRBV15 | TRBD2 | NA